These 6 T cell receptor beta chains originate from one sample sequenced in a study of blood T cell repertoires in COVID-19. Clones were read by immunoSEQ multiplex PCR, and TCRdb kept only the in-frame ones, dropping some. Of 90,000 or so clones in the sample, about 86% were seen once. Sequencing was done on a sample of peripheral blood. These receptors were obtained from a man in his 60s with acute or convalescent COVID-19.

This clone was detected once. This rearrangement joins TRBV2 to TRBJ1-1; TRBD1 matches 7 bases. Trimming cost V 8 bases and J 2 bases; bases outside gene matches: 11. This CDR3 region has 15 residues. Germline CDR1 and CDR2: SNHLY and FYNNEI. The CDR3 region has the DNA TGTGCCAGCGACCGATCGGGACAGCTTAACACTGAAGCTTTCTTT. This sequence encodes CASDRSGQLNTEAFF.

The V call is TRBV3-1 (or the pseudogene TRBV3-2), the J call TRBJ1-1; 11 nucleotides align to TRBD1. V was clipped by 4 bases and J by 10 bases; unmatched bases: 8. The CDR3 contains 14 residues. The germline V gene encodes CDR1 LGHDT and CDR2 YNNKEL (reference sequence). CDR3: CASSPITGQGAAFF. The CDR3 coding sequence is TGTGCCAGCAGCCCTATTACTGGACAGGGGGCAGCTTTCTTT.

The genes are TRBV5-1 and TRBJ1-5, with D perhaps matching TRBD1 (5 bases). The CDR3 has 14 amino acids. Trimming stripped 1 base from V and 2 bases from J, with 7 bases between. CDR1 is SGHRS, CDR2 YFSETQ, per germline. DNA for the CDR3: TGCGCCAGCAGCTTGAAAGGGGGCAATCAGCCCCAGCATTTT. This translates into CASSLKGGNQPQHF.

The chain couples TRBV7-3 to TRBJ2-3, with 10 bases fitting TRBD2. This CDR3 has 16 amino acids. Germline CDR1 reads SGHTA; CDR2 reads FQGTGA. V was pared by 5 bases and J by 10 bases, with 15 bases of the junction left unmatched. This chain's CDR3 is CASSLSAGGAQNAQYF. In DNA form, the CDR3 reads TGTGCCAGCAGCCTATCAGCGGGAGGGGCCCAGAACGCGCAGTATTTT.

The chain carries TRBV3-1 (or the pseudogene TRBV3-2) and TRBJ2-7; no firm D call. Trimming shortened V by 5 bases and J by 5 bases, and 13 bases separated the two germline ends. This CDR3 is 13 amino acids long. Germline-derived CDR1 and CDR2 are LGHDT and YNNKEL (reference sequence). CDR3 coding DNA: TGTGCCAGCAGCGACATGCCGATAGACGAGCAGTACTTC. Protein sequence: CASSDMPIDEQYF.

V and J are TRBV5-1 and TRBJ1-2, with a possible D match to TRBD1 (6 bases). The CDR3 has 16 amino acids. Germline V gene lookup returns CDR1 SGHRS and CDR2 YFSETQ. Trimming removed 4 bases from V and 2 bases from J, with 18 bases in between. DNA of the CDR3: TGCGCCAGCAGCCGCCGGGGGGCCAGCGGGAACTATGGCTACACCTTC. Its translation: CASSRRGASGNYGYTF.